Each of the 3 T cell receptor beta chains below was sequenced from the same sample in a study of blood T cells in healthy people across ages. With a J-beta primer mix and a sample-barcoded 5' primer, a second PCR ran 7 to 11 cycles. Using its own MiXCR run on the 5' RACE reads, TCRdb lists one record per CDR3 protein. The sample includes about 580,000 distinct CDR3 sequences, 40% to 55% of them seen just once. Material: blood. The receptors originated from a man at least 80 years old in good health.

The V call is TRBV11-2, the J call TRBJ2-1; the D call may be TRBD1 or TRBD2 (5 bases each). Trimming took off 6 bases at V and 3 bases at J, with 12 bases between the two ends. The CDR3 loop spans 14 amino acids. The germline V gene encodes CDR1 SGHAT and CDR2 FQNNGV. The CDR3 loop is CASSRLGVYNEQFF. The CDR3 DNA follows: TGTGCCAGCAGTCGGTTGGGGGTCTACAATGAGCAGTTCTTC.

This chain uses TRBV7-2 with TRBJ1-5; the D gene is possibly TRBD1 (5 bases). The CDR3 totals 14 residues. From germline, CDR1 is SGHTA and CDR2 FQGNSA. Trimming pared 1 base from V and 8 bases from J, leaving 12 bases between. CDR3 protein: CASSLVGGAEPQHF. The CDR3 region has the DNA TGTGCCAGCAGCTTAGTGGGGGGTGCGGAGCCCCAGCATTTT.

CDR3 bases: TGTGCCAGCAGCTCGGGACTATTCACCTACGAGCAGTACTTC. Protein sequence: CASSSGLFTYEQYF. V gene TRBV7-2 combines with J gene TRBJ2-7; 7 nucleotides line up with TRBD2. V shed 4 bases and J 2 bases; nucleotides not matched to a gene: 5. From germline, CDR1 is SGHTA and CDR2 FQGNSA. The length of the CDR3 is 14 residues.